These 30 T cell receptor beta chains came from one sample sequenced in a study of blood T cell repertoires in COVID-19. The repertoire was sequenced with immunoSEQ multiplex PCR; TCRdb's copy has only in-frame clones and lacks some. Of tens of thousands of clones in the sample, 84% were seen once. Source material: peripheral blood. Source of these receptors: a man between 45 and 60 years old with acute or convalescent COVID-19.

CDR3 DNA sequence: TGTGCCAGCAGACAGTTTTGGGTAGTTAGACTAGCGGGAGGGCCTGGCACAGATACGCAGTATTTT. Amino acid sequence: CASRQFWVVRLAGGPGTDTQYF. The J gene is TRBJ2-3, the V gene TRBV27, with 14 bases identical to TRBD2. The V gene end was trimmed by 6 bases and the J gene end by 1 base; junction bases not matched to a gene: 21. This CDR3 region has 22 residues. CDR1 is MNHEY, CDR2 SMNVEV, per germline (reference sequence).

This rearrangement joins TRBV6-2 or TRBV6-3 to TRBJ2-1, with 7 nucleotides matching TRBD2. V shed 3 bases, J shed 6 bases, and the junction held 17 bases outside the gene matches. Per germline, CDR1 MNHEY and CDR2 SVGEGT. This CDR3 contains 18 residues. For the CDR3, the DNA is TGTGCCAGCAGTTATCGTTCGCCTAGCGAGGGAGGGGCCAATGAGCAGTTCTTC. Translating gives CASSYRSPSEGGANEQFF.

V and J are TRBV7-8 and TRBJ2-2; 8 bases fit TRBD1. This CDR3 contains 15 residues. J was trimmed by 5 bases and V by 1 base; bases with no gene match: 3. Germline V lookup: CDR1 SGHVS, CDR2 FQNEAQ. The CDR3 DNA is TGTGCCAGCAGCTTAGTGCAGGGGGCAACCGGGGAGCTGTTTTTT. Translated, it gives CASSLVQGATGELFF.

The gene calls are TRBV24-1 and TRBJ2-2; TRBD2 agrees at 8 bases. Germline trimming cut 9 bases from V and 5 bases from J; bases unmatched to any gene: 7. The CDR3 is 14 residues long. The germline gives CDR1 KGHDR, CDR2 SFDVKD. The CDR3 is CATSGTRGTGELFF. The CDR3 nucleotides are TGTGCCACCTCGGGGACTAGAGGGACCGGGGAGCTGTTTTTT.

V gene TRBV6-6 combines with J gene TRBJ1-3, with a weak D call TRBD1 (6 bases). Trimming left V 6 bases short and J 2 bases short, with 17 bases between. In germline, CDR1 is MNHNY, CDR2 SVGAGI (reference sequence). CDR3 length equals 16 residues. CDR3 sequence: CASSEDSPTTGNTIYF. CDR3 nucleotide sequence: TGTGCCAGCAGCGAGGACAGTCCTACTACTGGAAACACCATATATTTT.

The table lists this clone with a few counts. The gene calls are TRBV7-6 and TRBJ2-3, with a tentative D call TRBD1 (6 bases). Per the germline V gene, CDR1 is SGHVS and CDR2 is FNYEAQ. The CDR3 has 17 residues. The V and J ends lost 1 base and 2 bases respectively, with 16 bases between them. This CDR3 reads CASSLVGAGAVTDTQYF. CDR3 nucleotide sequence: TGTGCCAGCAGCTTAGTCGGGGCAGGGGCAGTCACAGATACGCAGTATTTT. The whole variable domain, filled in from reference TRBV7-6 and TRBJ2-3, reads GAGVSQSPRYKVTKRGQDVALRCDPISGHVSLYWYRQALGQGPEFLTYFNYEAQQDKSGLPNDRFSAERPEGSISTLTIQRTEQRDSAMYRCASSLVGAGAVTDTQYFGPGTRLTVL.

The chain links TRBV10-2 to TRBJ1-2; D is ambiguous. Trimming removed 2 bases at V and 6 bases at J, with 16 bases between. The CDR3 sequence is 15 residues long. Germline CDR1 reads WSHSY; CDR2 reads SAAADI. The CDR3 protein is CASSEDLRKSDGYTF. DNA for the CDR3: TGCGCCAGCAGTGAGGATCTACGAAAATCCGATGGCTACACCTTC.

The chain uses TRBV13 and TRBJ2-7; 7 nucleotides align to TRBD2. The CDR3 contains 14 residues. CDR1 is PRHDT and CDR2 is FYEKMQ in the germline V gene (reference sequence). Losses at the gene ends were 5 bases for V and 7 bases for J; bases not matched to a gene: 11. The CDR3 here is CASSPQAGTSEQYF. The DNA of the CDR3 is TGTGCCAGCAGCCCTCAAGCGGGGACGAGTGAGCAGTACTTC.

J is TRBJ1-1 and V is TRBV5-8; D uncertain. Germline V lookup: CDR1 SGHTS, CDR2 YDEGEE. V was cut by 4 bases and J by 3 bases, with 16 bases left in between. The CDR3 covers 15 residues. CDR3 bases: TGTGCCAGCAGCACCGGAGGGTTTATGGACACTGAAGCTTTCTTT. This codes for CASSTGGFMDTEAFF.

The CDR3 bases are TGCGCCAGCAGCAGAAAGGGGTGGGGCACTGAAGCTTTCTTT. Protein sequence: CASSRKGWGTEAFF. The gene calls are TRBV4-1 and TRBJ1-1; a possible D gene is TRBD1 (5 bases). V gave up 5 bases and J gave up 4 bases, with 14 bases separating them. Germline V gene data show CDR1 as MGHRA and CDR2 as YSYEKL. The CDR3 runs 14 residues.

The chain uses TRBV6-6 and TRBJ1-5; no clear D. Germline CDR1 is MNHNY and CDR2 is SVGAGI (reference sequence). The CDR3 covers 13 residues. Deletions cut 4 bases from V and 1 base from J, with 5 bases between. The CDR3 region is CASSFMSNQPQHF. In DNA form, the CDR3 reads TGTGCCAGCAGTTTTATGAGCAATCAGCCCCAGCATTTT.

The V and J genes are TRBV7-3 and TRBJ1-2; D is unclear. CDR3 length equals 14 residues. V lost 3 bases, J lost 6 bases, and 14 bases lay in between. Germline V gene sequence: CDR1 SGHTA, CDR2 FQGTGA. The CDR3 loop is CASSFTTPRDGYTF. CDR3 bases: TGTGCCAGCAGCTTTACTACCCCGAGGGATGGCTACACCTTC.

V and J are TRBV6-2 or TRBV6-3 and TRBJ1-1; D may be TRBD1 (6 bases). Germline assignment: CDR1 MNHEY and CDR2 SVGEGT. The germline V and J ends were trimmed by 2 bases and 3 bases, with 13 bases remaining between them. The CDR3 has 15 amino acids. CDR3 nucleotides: TGTGCCAGCAGTTACCAGGGGCTGATTGACACTGAAGCTTTCTTT. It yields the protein CASSYQGLIDTEAFF.

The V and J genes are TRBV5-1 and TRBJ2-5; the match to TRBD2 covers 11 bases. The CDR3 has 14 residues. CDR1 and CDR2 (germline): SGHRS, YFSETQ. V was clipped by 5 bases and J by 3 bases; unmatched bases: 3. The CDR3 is CASSLLAGEETQYF. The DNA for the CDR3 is TGCGCCAGCAGTTTACTAGCGGGGGAAGAGACCCAGTACTTC. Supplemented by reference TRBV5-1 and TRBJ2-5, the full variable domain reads KAGVTQTPRYLIKTRGQQVTLSCSPISGHRSVSWYQQTPGQGLQFLFEYFSETQRNKGNFPGRFSGRQFSNSRSEMNVSTLELGDSALYLCASSLLAGEETQYFGPGTRLLVL.

DNA of the CDR3: TGCGCCAGCAGCCTACGGCGGTCAGCTACCTACGAGCAGTACTTC. Its translation is CASSLRRSATYEQYF. The rearrangement uses TRBV5-1 and TRBJ2-7; D gene ambiguous. V lost 4 bases and J 2 bases, leaving 16 bases between the germline ends. Per germline, CDR1 SGHRS and CDR2 YFSETQ. The CDR3 extends over 15 amino acids.

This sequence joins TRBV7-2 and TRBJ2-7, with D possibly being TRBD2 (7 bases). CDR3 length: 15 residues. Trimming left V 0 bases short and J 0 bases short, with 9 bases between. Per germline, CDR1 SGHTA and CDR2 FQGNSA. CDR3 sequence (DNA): TGTGCCAGCAGCTTAGCCGGGGGGCTCTCCTACGAGCAGTACTTC. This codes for CASSLAGGLSYEQYF.

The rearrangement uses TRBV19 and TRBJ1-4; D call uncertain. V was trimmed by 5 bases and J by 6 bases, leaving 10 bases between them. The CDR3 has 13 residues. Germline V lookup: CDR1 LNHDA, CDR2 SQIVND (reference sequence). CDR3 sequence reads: CASSVGDYEKLFF. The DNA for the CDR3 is TGTGCCAGTAGTGTCGGGGATTATGAAAAACTGTTTTTT. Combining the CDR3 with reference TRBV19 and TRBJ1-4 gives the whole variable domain DGGITQSPKYLFRKEGQNVTLSCEQNLNHDAMYWYRQDPGQGLRLIYYSQIVNDFQKGDIAEGYSVSREKKESFPLTVTSAQKNPTAFYLCASSVGDYEKLFFGSGTQLSVL.

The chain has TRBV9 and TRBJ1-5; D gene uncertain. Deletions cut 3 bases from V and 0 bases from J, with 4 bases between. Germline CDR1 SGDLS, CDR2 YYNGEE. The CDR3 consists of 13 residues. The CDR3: CASSAYSNQPQHF. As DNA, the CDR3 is TGTGCCAGCAGCGCTTATAGCAATCAGCCCCAGCATTTT.

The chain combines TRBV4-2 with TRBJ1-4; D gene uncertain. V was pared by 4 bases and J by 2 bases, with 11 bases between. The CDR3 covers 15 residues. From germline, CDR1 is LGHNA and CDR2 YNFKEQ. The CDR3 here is CASSPKEGTNEKLFF. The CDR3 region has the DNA TGTGCCAGCAGCCCTAAAGAGGGCACTAATGAAAAACTGTTTTTT.

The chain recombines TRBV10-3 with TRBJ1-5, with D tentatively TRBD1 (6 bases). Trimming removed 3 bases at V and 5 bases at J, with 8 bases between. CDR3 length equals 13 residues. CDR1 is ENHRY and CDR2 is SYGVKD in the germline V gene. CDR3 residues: CAISDTGYQPQHF. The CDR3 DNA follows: TGTGCCATCAGTGACACAGGGTATCAGCCCCAGCATTTT.

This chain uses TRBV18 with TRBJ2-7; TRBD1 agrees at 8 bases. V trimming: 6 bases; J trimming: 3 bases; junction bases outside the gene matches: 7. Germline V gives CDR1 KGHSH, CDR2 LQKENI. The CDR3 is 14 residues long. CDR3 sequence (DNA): TGTGCCAGCTCTGACCGGACAGGGAGCTACGAGCAGTACTTC. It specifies CASSDRTGSYEQYF.

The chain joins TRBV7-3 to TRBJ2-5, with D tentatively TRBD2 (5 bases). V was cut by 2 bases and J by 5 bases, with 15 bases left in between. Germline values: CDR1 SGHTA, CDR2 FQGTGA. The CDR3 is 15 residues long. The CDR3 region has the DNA TGTGCCAGCAGCTTACTCCCGGGGATCGGGGAGACCCAGTACTTC. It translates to CASSLLPGIGETQYF.

CDR3 residues: CASSPRLLRLAGISSYEQYF. The CDR3 bases are TGTGCCAGCTCACCTCGACTGTTAAGACTAGCGGGGATAAGCTCCTACGAGCAGTACTTC. The chain has TRBV18 and TRBJ2-7, with 11 bases that match TRBD2. Germline V CDR1 and CDR2: KGHSH, LQKENI. The V and J ends lost 3 bases and 0 bases, in that order; junction bases with no gene match: 16. This CDR3 is 20 amino acids long.

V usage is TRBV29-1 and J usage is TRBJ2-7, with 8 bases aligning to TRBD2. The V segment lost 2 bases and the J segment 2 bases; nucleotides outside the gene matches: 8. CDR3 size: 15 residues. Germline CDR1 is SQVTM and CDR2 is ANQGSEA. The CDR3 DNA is TGCAGCGTTGAACTGGGGCGGGGGGACGCCTACGAGCAGTACTTC. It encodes CSVELGRGDAYEQYF.

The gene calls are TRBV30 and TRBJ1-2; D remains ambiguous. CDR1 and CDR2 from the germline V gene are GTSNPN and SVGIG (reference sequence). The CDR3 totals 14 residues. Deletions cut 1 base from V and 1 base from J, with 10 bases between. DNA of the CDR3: TGTGCCTGGAGTGCCCTCGGGAGTAACTATGGCTACACCTTC. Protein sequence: CAWSALGSNYGYTF.

CDR3 bases: TGTGCCAGCTTGGGGCCGGGACAGGGGGCGAGTAGGCAGCCCCAGCATTTT. Translated: CASLGPGQGASRQPQHF. This chain uses TRBV2 with TRBJ1-5, with 12 positions matching TRBD1. Trimming cost V 8 bases and J 7 bases; bases outside gene matches: 15. The CDR3 is 17 amino acids. CDR1 and CDR2 from the germline V gene are SNHLY and FYNNEI. Complete variable domain (other parts from reference TRBV2 and TRBJ1-5): EPEVTQTPSHQVTQMGQEVILRCVPISNHLYFYWYRQILGQKVEFLVSFYNNEISEKSEIFDDQFSVERPDGSNFTLKIRSTKLEDSAMYFCASLGPGQGASRQPQHFGDGTRLSIL.

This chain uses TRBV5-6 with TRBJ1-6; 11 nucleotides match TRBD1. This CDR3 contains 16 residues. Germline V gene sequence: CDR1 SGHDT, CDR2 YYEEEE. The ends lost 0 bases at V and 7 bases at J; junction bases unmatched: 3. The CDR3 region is CASSLAGTGGNSPLHF. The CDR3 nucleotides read TGTGCCAGCAGCTTGGCCGGGACAGGGGGGAATTCACCCCTCCACTTT.

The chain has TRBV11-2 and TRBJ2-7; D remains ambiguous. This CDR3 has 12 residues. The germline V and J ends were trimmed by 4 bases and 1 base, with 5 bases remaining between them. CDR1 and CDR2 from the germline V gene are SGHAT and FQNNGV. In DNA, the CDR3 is TGTGCCAGCAGCTCACAATCCTACGAGCAGTACTTC. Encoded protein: CASSSQSYEQYF. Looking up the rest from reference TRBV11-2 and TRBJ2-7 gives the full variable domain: EAGVAQSPRYKIIEKRQSVAFWCNPISGHATLYWYQQILGQGPKLLIQFQNNGVVDDSQLPKDRFSAERLKGVDSTLKIQPAKLEDSAVYLCASSSQSYEQYFGPGTRLTVT.

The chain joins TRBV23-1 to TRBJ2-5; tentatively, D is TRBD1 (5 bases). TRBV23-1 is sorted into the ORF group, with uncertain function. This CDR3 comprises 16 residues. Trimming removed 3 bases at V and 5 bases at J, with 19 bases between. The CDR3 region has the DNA TGCGCCAGCAGTCACCCCGCCAGGGCACAATTGGAGACCCAGTACTTC. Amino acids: CASSHPARAQLETQYF.

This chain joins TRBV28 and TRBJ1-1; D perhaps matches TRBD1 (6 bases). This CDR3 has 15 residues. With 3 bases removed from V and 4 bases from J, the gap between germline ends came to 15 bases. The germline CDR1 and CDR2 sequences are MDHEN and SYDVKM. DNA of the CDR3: TGTGCCAGCAGTTTGGGGGGGGCTTGGGGCACTGAAGCTTTCTTT. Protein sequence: CASSLGGAWGTEAFF.